The clone carrying this T cell receptor (beta chain) appeared a single time. Its antigen is not identified. These data are taken from a study of T cell responses to AZD1222 COVID-19 vaccine. Study-level findings and limits: In a largely white British group with more females than males, clonal diversity was possibly underestimated. Of the AZD1222 recipients, only 5 to 7 were seropositive at baseline. The study found Spike-specific TCR breadth and depth rose after two AZD1222 doses.

Clones were sequenced by immunoSEQ multiplex PCR, and TCRdb holds only the in-frame ones, with some missing. The sample holds under 200,000 clones, 75% to 95% seen once. The sample in question was peripheral blood, obtained on day 0 of AZD1222 vaccination. This TCR came from an adult in good health.

The CDR3 nucleotides read TGTGCCAGCAGCTCCTACAGGGGCAATGAGCAGTTCTTC. Translating gives CASSSYRGNEQFF. The V call is TRBV7-2, the J call TRBJ2-1; 7 bases agree with TRBD1. This CDR3 comprises 13 residues. Germline V gene sequence: CDR1 SGHTA, CDR2 FQGNSA. The V and J ends lost 4 bases and 6 bases, in that order; junction bases with no gene match: 3.